This note documents a single T cell receptor (beta chain) sequence. Its antigen is not known. Sequencing depth was up to 500,000 reads per sample. Repertoires were generated with immunoSEQ multiplex PCR, while TCRdb's copy carries only in-frame clones and drops some. Of 32,000 or so clones in the sample, about four fifths were seen once. The data derive from a study of pediatric ulcerative colitis. The CDR3 runs to 13 residues. V was clipped by 1 base and J by 4 bases; unmatched bases: 1. Germline assignment: CDR1 GTSNPN and CDR2 SVGIG (reference sequence). Study conclusions and caveats: Two rectal CDR3 clonotypes occurred in all ulcerative colitis patients. This repertoire reflects total lymphocytes rather than subpopulations like regulatory T cells. A couple of patients had blood samples with substantially reduced template counts.

Sequencing input: blood. The rearrangement joins TRBV30 to TRBJ1-5; TRBD1 agrees at 7 bases. This receptor was taken from a boy aged 5-17 years with severe ulcerative colitis. The CDR3 DNA follows: TGTGCCTGGAGTGAACAGGGGAATCAGCCCCAGCATTTT. The encoded protein is CAWSEQGNQPQHF.